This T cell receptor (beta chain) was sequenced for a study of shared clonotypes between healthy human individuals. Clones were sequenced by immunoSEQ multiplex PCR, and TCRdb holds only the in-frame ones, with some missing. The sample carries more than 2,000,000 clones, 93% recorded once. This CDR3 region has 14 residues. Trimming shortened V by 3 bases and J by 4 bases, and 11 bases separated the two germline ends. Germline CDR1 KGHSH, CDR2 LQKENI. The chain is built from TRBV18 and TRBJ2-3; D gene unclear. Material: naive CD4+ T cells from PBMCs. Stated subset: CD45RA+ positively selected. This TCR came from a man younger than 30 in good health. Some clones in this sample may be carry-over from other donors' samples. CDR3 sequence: CASSPVASADTQYF. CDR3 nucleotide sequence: TGTGCCAGCTCACCGGTAGCCTCAGCAGATACGCAGTATTTT.